This paragraph reports one TCR beta chain. These data originate in a study of identical twins. MiXCR, applied by TCRdb to the 5' RACE reads, yields one record per CDR3 protein. The sample carries around 1.7 million distinct CDR3 sequences, less than 35% recorded once. The trim removed 5 bases at V and 4 bases at J, leaving 7 bases unmatched. Germline V gene lookup returns CDR1 DFQATT and CDR2 SNEGSKA (reference sequence). This CDR3 has 15 amino acids. This receptor was obtained from a newborn girl in good health. The J gene is TRBJ1-4, the V gene TRBV20-1; 10 nucleotides agree with TRBD1. Material for sequencing was cord blood. The CDR3 loop is CSASGTGVLNEKLFF. The CDR3, as DNA: TGCAGTGCTTCAGGGACAGGGGTTCTTAATGAAAAACTGTTTTTT.